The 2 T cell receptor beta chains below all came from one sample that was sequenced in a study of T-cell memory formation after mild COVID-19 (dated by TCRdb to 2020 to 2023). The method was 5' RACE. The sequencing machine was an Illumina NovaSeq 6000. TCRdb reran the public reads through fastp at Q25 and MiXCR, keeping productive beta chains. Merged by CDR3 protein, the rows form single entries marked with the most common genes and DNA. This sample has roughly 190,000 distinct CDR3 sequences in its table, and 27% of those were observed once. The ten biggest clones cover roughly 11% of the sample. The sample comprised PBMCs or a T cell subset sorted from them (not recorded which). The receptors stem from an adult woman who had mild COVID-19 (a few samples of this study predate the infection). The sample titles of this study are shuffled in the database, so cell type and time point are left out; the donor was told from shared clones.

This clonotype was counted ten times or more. The CDR3 protein is CATSRDRFRTGQGGYTF. CDR3 sequence (DNA): TGTGCCACCAGCAGAGATCGATTTAGGACAGGGCAAGGCGGCTACACCTTC. This chain connects TRBV15 to TRBJ1-2, with 8 positions matching TRBD1. The CDR3 runs to 17 residues. Germline trimming cut 0 bases from V and 8 bases from J; bases unmatched to any gene: 14. In germline, CDR1 is LNHNV, CDR2 YYDKDF (reference sequence).

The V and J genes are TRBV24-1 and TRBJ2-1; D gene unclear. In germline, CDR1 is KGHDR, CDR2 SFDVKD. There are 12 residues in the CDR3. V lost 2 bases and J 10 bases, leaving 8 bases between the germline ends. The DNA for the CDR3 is TGTGCCACCAGTGATTCCACAGACGAGCAGTTCTTC. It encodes CATSDSTDEQFF.